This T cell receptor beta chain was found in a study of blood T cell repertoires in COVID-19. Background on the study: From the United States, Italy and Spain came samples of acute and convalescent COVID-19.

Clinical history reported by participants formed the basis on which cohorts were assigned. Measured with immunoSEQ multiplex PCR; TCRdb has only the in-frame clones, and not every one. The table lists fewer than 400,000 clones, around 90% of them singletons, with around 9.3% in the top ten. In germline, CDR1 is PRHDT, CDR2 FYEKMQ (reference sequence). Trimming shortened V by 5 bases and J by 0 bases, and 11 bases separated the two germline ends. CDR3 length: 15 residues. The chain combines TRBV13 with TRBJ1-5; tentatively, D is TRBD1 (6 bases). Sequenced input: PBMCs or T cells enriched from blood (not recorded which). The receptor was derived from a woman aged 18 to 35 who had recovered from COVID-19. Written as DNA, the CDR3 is TGTGCCAGCAGCCTCGGACAGATTAGCAATCAGCCCCAGCATTTT. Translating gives CASSLGQISNQPQHF.